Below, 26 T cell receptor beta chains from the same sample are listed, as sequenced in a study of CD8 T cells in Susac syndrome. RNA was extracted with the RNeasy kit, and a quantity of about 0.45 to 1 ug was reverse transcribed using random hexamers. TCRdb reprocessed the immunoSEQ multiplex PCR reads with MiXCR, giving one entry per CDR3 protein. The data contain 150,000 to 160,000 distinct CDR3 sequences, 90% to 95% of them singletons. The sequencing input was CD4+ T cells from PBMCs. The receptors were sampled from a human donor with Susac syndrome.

The CDR3 protein is CAFLRDRGRAGELFF. CDR3 sequence (DNA): TGTGCCTTCCTCCGGGACAGGGGGCGCGCCGGGGAGCTGTTTTTT. The rearrangement joins TRBV30 to TRBJ2-2; 12 positions agree with TRBD1. From germline, CDR1 is GTSNPN and CDR2 SVGIG (reference sequence). CDR3 length: 15 amino acids. The junction had 9 bases not matched to a gene; V was cut back by 7 bases and J by 6 bases.

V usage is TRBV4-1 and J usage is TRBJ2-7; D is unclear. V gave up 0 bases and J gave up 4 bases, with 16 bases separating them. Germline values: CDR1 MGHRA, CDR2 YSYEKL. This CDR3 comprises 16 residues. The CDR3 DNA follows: TGCGCCAGCAGCCAAGATCTGCTAGAGCCGCAATACGAGCAGTACTTC. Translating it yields CASSQDLLEPQYEQYF.

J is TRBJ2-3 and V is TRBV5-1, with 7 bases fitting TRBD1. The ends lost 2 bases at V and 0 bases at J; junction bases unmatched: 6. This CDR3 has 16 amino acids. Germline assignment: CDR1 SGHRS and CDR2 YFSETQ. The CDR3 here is CASSLPIQGSTDTQYF. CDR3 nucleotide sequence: TGCGCCAGCAGCTTACCTATACAGGGGAGCACAGATACGCAGTATTTT. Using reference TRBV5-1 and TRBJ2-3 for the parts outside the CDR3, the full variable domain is KAGVTQTPRYLIKTRGQQVTLSCSPISGHRSVSWYQQTPGQGLQFLFEYFSETQRNKGNFPGRFSGRQFSNSRSEMNVSTLELGDSALYLCASSLPIQGSTDTQYFGPGTRLTVL.

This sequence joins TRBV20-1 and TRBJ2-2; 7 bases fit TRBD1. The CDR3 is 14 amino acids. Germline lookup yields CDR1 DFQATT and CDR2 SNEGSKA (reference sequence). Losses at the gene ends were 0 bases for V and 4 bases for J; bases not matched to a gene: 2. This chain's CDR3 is CSAREQGFTGELFF. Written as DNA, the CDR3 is TGCAGTGCTAGAGAACAGGGGTTCACCGGGGAGCTGTTTTTT.

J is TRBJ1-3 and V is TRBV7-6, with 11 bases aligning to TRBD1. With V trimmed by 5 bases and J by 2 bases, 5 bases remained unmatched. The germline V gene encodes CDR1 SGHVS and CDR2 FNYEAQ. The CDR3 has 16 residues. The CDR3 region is CASSQKGQGAGNTIYF. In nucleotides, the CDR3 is TGTGCCAGCAGCCAAAAGGGACAGGGGGCTGGAAACACCATATATTTT. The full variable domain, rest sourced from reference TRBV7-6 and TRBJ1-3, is GAGVSQSPRYKVTKRGQDVALRCDPISGHVSLYWYRQALGQGPEFLTYFNYEAQQDKSGLPNDRFSAERPEGSISTLTIQRTEQRDSAMYRCASSQKGQGAGNTIYFGEGSWLTVV.

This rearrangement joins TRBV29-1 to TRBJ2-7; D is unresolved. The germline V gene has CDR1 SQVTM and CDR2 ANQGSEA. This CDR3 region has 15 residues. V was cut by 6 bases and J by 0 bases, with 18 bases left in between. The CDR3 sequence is CSVLGSGRFSYEQYF. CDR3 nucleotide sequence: TGCAGCGTCCTGGGGTCAGGCCGCTTCTCCTACGAGCAGTACTTC.

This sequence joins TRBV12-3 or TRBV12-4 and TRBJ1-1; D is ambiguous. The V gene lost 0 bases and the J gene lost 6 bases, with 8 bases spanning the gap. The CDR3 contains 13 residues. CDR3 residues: CASSLAVGAEAFF. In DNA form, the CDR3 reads TGTGCCAGCAGTTTAGCGGTCGGAGCTGAAGCTTTCTTT.

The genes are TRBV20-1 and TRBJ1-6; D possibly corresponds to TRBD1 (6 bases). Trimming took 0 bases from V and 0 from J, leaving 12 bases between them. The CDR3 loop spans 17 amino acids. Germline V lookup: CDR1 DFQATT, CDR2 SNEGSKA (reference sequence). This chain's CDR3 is CSARDLQDSSYNSPLHF. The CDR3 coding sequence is TGCAGTGCTAGAGATCTACAGGACAGCTCCTATAATTCACCCCTCCACTTT.

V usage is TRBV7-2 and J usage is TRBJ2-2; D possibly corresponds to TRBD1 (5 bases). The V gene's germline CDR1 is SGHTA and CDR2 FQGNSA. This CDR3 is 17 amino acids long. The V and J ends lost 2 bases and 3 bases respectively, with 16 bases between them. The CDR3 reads CASSLKGQGGDTGELFF. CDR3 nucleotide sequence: TGTGCCAGCAGCTTAAAAGGTCAGGGTGGTGACACCGGGGAGCTGTTTTTT.

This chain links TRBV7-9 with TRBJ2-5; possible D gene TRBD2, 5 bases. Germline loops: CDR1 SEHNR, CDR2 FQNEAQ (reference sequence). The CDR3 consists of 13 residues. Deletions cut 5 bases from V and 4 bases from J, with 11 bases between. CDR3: CASSEGLGETQYF. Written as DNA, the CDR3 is TGTGCCAGCAGCGAAGGACTGGGAGAGACCCAGTACTTC.

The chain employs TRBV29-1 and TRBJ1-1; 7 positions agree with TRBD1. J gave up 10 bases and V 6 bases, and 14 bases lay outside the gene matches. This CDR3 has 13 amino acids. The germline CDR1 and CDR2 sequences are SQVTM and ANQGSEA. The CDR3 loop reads CSVALGTASGAFF. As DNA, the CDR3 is TGCAGCGTAGCACTGGGGACAGCCTCTGGAGCTTTCTTT.

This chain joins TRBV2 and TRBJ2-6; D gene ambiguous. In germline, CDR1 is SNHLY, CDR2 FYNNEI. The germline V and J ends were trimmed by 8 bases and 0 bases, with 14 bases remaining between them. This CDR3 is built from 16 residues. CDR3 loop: CASRDTIGSGANVLTF. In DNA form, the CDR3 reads TGTGCCAGCCGCGATACAATAGGCTCTGGGGCCAACGTCCTGACTTTC.

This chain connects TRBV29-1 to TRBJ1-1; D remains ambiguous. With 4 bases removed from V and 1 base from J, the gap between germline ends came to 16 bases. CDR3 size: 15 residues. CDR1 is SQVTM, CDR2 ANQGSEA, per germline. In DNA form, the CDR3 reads TGCAGCGTTGTGATCCTACACGGCCCGAACACTGAAGCTTTCTTT. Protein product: CSVVILHGPNTEAFF.

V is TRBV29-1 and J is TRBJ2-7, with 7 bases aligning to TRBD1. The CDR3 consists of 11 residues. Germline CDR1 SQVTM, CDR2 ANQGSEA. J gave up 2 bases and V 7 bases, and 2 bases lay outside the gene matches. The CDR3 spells CSAGTAYEQYF. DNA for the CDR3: TGCAGCGCTGGGACAGCCTACGAGCAGTACTTC.

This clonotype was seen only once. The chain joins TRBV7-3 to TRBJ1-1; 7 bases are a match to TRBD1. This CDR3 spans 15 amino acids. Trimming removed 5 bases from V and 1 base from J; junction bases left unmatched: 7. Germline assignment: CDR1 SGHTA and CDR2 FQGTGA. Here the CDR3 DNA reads TGTGCCAGCAGCGATACAGGGGATGGGAACACTGAAGCTTTCTTT. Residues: CASSDTGDGNTEAFF. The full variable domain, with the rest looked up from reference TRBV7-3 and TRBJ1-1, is GAGVSQTPSNKVTEKGKYVELRCDPISGHTALYWYRQSLGQGPEFLIYFQGTGAADDSGLPNDRFFAVRPEGSVSTLKIQRTERGDSAVYLCASSDTGDGNTEAFFGQGTRLTVV.

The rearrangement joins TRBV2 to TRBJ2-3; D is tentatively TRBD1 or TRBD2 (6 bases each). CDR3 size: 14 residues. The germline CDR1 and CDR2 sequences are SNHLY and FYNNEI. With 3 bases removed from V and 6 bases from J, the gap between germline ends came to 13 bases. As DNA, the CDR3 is TGTGCCAGCAGTGACCGGGGGCGAGGGGATACGCAGTATTTT. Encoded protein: CASSDRGRGDTQYF.

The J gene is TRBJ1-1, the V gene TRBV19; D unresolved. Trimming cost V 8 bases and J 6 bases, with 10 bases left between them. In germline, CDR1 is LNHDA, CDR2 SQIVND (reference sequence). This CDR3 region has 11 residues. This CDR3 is CASYREAEAFF. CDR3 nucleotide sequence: TGTGCCAGTTATCGGGAGGCTGAAGCTTTCTTT.

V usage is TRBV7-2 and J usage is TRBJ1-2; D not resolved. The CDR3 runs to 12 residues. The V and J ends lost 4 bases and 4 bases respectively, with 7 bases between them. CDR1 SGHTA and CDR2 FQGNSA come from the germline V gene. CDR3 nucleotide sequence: TGTGCCAGCAGCTCCCACCGCTATGGCTACACCTTC. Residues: CASSSHRYGYTF.

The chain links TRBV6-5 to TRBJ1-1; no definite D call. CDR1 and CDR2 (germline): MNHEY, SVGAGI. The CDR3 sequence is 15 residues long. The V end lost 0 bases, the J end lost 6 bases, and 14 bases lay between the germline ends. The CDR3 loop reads CASSYSTPGWAEAFF. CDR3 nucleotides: TGTGCCAGCAGTTACTCGACGCCGGGTTGGGCTGAAGCTTTCTTT.

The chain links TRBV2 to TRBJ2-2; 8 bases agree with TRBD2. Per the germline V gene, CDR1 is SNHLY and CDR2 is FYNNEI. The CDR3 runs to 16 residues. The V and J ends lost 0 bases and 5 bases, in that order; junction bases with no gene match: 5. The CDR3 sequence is CASSEAAGGRTGELFF. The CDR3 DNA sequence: TGTGCCAGCAGTGAAGCGGCGGGGGGAAGGACCGGGGAGCTGTTTTTT.

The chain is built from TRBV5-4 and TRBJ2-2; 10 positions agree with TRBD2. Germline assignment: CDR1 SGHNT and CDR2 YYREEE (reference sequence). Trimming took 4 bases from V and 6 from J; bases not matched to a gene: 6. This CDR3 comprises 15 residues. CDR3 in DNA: TGTGCCAGCAGCCTGAGCGGGGGGGCAGCCGGGGAGCTGTTTTTT. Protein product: CASSLSGGAAGELFF.

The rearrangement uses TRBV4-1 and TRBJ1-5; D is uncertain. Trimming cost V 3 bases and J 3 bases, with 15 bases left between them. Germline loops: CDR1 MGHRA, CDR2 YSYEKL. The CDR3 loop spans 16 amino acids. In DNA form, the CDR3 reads TGCGCCAGCAGCCATGGGAAAAGTCTGAACAATCAGCCCCAGCATTTT. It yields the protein CASSHGKSLNNQPQHF.

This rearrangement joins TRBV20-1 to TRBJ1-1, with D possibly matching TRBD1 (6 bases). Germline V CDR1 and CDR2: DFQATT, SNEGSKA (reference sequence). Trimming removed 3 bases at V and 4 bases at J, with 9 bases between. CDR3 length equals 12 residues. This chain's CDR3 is CSASIRGTEAFF. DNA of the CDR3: TGCAGTGCTAGTATCAGGGGCACTGAAGCTTTCTTT.

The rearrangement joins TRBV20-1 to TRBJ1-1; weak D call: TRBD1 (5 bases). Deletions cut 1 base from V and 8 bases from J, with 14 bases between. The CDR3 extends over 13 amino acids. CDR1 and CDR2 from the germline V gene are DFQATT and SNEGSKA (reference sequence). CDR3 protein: CSARVTGGREAFF. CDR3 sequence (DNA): TGCAGTGCTAGAGTAACCGGGGGGAGAGAAGCTTTCTTT.

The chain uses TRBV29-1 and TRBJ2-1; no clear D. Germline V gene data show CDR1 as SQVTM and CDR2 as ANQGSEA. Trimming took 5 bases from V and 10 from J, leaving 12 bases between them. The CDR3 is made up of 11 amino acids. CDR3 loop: CSVTRRSEQFF. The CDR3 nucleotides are TGCAGCGTTACTCGGCGATCGGAGCAGTTCTTC.

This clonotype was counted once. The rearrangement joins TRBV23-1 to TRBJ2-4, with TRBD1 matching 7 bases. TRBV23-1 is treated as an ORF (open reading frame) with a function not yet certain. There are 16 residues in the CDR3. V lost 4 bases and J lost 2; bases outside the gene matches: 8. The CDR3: CASSLWDSQTKNIQYF. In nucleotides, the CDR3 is TGCGCCAGCAGTCTTTGGGACAGCCAGACCAAAAACATTCAGTACTTC.